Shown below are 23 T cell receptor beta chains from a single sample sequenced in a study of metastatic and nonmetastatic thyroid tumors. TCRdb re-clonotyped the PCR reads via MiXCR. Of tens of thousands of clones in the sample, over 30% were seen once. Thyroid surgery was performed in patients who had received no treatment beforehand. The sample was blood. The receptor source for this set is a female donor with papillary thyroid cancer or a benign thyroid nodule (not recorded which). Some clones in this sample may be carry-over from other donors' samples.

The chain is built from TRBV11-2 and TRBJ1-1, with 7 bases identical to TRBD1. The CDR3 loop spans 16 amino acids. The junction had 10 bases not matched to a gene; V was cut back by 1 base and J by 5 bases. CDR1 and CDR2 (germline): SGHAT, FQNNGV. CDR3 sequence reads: CASSLGATVRGTEAFF. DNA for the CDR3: TGTGCCAGCAGCTTAGGTGCGACCGTCAGGGGGACTGAAGCTTTCTTT.

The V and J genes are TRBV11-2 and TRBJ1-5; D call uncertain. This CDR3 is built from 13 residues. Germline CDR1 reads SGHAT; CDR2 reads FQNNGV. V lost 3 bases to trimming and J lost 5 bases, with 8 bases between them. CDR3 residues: CASSFTRDQPQHF. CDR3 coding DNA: TGTGCCAGCAGCTTTACCCGAGATCAGCCCCAGCATTTT.

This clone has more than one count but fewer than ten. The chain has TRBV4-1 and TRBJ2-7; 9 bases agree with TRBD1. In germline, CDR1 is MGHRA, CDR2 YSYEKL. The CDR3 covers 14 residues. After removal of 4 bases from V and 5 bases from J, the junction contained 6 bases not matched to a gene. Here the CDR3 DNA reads TGCGCCAGCAGCCCTCTACAGGGGGCGAACGAGCAGTACTTC. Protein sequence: CASSPLQGANEQYF.

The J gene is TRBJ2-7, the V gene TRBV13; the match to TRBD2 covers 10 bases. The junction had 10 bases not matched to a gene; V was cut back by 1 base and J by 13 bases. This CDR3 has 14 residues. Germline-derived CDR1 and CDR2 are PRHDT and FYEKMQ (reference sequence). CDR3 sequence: CASSLEAGGFENYF. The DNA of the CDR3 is TGTGCCAGCAGCTTAGAAGCGGGAGGGTTCGAGAACTACTTC.

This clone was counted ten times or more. The CDR3 nucleotides are TGTGCCTGGAGCCCAACAGGGTTAACTAATGAAAAACTGTTTTTT. Its translation: CAWSPTGLTNEKLFF. The chain recombines TRBV30 with TRBJ1-4; D possibly corresponds to TRBD1 (6 bases). CDR1 is GTSNPN and CDR2 is SVGIG in the germline V gene (reference sequence). This CDR3 region has 15 residues. V was trimmed by 3 bases and J by 1 base, leaving 12 bases between them.

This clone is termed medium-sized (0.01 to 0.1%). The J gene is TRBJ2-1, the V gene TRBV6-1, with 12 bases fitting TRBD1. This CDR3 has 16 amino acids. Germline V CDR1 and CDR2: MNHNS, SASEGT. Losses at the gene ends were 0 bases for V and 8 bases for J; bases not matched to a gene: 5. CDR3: CASSEAPGQGADEQFF. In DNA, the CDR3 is TGTGCCAGCAGTGAAGCGCCGGGACAGGGGGCAGATGAGCAGTTCTTC.

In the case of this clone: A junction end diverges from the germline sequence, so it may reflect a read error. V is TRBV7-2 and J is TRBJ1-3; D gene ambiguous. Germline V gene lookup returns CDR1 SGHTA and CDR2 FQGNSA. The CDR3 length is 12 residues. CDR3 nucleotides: TGTGCCGGCAGCTTAGGTGTGAACACCATATATTTT. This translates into CAGSLGVNTIYF. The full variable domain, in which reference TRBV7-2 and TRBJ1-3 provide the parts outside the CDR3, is GAGVSQSPSNKVTEKGKDVELRCDPISGHTALYWYRQSLGQGLEFLIYFQGNSAPDKSGLPSDRFSAERTGGSVSTLTIQRTQQEDSAVYLCAGSLGVNTIYFGEGSWLTVV.

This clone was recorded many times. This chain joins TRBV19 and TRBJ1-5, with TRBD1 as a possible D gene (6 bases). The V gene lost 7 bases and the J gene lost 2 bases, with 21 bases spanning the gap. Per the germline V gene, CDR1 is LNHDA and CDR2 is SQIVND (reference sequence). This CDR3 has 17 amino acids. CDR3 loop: CASTQPRGGGGNQPQHF. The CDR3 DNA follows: TGTGCCAGTACCCAACCTAGGGGGGGCGGGGGCAATCAGCCCCAGCATTTT.

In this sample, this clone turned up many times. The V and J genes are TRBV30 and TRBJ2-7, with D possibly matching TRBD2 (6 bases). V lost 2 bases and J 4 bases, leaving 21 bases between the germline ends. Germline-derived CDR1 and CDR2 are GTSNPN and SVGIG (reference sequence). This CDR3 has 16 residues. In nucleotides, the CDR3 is TGTGCCTGGAGTCCGGCCGGGACTGGGTTCCTGTACGAGCAGTACTTC. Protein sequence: CAWSPAGTGFLYEQYF.

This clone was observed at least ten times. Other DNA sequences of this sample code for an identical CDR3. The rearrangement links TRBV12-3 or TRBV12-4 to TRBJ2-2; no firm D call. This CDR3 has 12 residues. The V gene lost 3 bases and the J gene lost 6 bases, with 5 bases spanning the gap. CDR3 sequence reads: CASSLGSGELFF. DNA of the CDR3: TGTGCCAGCAGTTTGGGGTCCGGGGAGCTGTTTTTT.

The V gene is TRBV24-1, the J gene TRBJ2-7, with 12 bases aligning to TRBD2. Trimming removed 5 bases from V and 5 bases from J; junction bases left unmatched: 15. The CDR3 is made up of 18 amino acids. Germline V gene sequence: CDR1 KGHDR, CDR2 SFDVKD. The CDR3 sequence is CATSGGEQVTSGRNEQYF. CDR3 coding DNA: TGTGCCACCAGTGGCGGGGAACAAGTGACTAGCGGGAGAAACGAGCAGTACTTC.

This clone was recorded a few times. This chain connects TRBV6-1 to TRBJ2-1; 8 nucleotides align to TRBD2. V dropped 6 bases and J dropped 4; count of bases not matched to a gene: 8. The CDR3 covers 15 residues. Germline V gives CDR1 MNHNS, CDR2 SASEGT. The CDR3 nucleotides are TGTGCCAGCAGGGCATTAGCGGGACGGTACAATGAGCAGTTCTTC. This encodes CASRALAGRYNEQFF.

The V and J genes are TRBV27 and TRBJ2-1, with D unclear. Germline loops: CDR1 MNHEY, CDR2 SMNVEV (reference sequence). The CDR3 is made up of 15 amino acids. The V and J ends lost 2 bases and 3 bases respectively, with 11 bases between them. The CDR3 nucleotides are TGTGCCAGCAGTTTAAAATATTTGGACTACAATGAGCAGTTCTTC. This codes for CASSLKYLDYNEQFF.

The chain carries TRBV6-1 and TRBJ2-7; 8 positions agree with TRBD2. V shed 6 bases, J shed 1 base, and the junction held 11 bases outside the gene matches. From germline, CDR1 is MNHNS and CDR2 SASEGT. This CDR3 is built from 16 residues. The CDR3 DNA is TGTGCCAGCAGCCTATCCAGGGCTAGCGGGTCCTACGAGCAGTACTTC. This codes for CASSLSRASGSYEQYF.

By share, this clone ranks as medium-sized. CDR3 region: CASSDGTGIETNYGYTF. CDR3 coding DNA: TGTGCCAGCAGTGACGGGACAGGGATCGAGACTAACTATGGCTACACCTTC. This chain connects TRBV6-4 to TRBJ1-2; 9 positions agree with TRBD1. Per germline, CDR1 MRHNA and CDR2 SNTAGT. The CDR3 is 17 residues long. The junction had 7 bases not matched to a gene; V was cut back by 2 bases and J by 0 bases.

The CDR3 nucleotides read TGTGCCAGCAGCGTCCTGGGAGCGGGAGGGCCATTCACCTACAATGAGCAGTTCTTC. Protein sequence: CASSVLGAGGPFTYNEQFF. The chain joins TRBV9 to TRBJ2-1, with TRBD2 identical over 10 bases. The germline gives CDR1 SGDLS, CDR2 YYNGEE. Unmatched junction bases numbered 13, after V lost 2 bases and J lost 2 bases. The CDR3 is 19 residues long.

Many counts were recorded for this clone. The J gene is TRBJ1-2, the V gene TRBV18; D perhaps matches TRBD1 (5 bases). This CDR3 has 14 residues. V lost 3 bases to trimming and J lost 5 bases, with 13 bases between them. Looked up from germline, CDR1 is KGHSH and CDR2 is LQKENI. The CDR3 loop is CASSPPGGGYGYTF. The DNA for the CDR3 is TGTGCCAGCTCACCCCCGGGGGGTGGATATGGCTACACCTTC.

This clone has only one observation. For the CDR3, the DNA is TGCAGTGCTAGGGAGACAGAGAGGTGGGGCTACACCTTC. Encoded protein: CSARETERWGYTF. The genes are TRBV20-1 and TRBJ1-2; D possibly corresponds to TRBD1 (5 bases). Trimming removed 3 bases from V and 8 bases from J, with 16 bases in between. Germline CDR1 is DFQATT and CDR2 is SNEGSKA (reference sequence). CDR3 size: 13 residues.

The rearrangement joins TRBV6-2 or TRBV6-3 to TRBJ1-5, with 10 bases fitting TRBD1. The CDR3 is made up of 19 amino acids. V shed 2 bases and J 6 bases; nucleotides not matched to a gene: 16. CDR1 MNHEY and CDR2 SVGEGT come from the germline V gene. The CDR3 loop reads CASSYPKPSTGQGSQPQHF. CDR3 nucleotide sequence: TGTGCCAGCAGTTACCCTAAACCTTCGACGGGACAGGGGTCTCAGCCCCAGCATTTT.

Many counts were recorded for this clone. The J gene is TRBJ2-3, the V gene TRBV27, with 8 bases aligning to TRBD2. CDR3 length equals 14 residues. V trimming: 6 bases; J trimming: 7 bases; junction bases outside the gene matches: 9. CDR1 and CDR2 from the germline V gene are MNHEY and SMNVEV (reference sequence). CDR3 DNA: TGTGCCAGCAGAAATATCGGGGGGGCATATACGCAGTATTTT. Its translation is CASRNIGGAYTQYF.

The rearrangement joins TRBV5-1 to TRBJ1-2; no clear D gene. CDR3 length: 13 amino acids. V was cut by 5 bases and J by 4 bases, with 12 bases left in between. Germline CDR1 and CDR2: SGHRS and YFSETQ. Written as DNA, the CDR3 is TGCGCCAGCAGAAAAGGTTTTGGCTATGGCTACACCTTC. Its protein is CASRKGFGYGYTF.

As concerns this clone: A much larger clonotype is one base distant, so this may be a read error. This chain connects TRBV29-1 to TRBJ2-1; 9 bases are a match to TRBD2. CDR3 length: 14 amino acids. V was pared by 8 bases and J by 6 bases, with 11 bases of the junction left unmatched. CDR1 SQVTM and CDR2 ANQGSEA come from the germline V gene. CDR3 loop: CSFWGISGGNEQFF. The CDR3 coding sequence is TGCAGCTTCTGGGGGATTAGCGGGGGCAATGAGCAGTTCTTC.

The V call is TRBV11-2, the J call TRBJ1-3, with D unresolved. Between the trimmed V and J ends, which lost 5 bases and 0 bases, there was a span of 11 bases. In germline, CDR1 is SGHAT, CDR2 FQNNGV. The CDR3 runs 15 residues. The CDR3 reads CASSLQPGSGNTIYF. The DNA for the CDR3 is TGTGCCAGCAGCCTCCAGCCAGGCTCTGGAAACACCATATATTTT.